This T cell receptor beta chain was identified in a study of identical twins listed by TCRdb under 2016. Study-level background: The study deep-sequenced TCR alpha and beta repertoires from monozygotic twins, unrelated adults of various ages and cord blood to test whether fetal clonotypes persist. Replicate twin experiments were performed at different times using different library preparation protocols to rule out contamination. General study outcomes and caveats: Abundant cord blood beta clonotypes carried fewer insertions; young adult naive repertoires showed a weaker similar trend, while memory repertoires showed none. Because the same donors could not be followed over many years, conclusions were based on cross-sectional statistical analysis. Compared with coincidental sharing between unrelated individuals, out-of-frame TCR alpha sequences shared between twins showed an excess of sequences with low generation probability. In monozygotic twins, out-of-frame TCR alpha sharing was systematically underestimated by recombination models, although the models agreed with sharing between unrelated individuals. In beta out-of-frame sequences, excess twin sharing was weaker, because having fewer shared sequences lowered the signal-to-noise ratio. Zero-insertion analyses could be partly confounded by invariant T cells such as MAIT and iNKT, although diverse VJ usage argued against such confounding for most clonotypes.

All donors were healthy Caucasians. Three pairs of female monozygotic twins, all aged roughly 18 to 29 years, were included in the twin cohort. RNA for TCR libraries was isolated from peripheral blood mononuclear cells. Turning to this clonotype: There is no known antigen for this receptor. Within one base of it there is no much larger clone, and no base qualities were kept.

From its cysteine to its phenylalanine, the CDR3 spans 17 amino acids. Only the CDR3 DNA is retained, 51 bases long and in frame from the first base. V has 4 bases trimmed and J has 0 bases trimmed; junction bases matching no gene number 7. CDR1 KGHDR and CDR2 SFDVKD are derived from the germline V gene. The library was produced with 5' RACE. The reads were generated on an Illumina HiSeq 2000. A universal primer binding site was introduced by template switching, and a unique molecular identifier was present in the final cDNA, enabling accurate counting of TCR cDNA molecules. Specific primers in the conserved constant-segment region were used to synthesize first-strand cDNA for the TCR alpha and beta chains. To control for contamination, every cDNA library was double barcoded, receiving both a SMART-Mk sample barcode and Illumina barcodes. TruSeq adapter sequences, together with Illumina sample barcodes, were added in two successive PCR steps. The Illumina HiSeq platform was used with custom primers to sequence TCR alpha and beta cDNA libraries. The study's processing was this. Unique molecular identifiers were extracted from raw reads with MiGEC, and CDR3 positions were determined with MiXCR. For each individual, recombination models were inferred using an EM algorithm with the repgenHMM and IGoR tools. Shared clonotype analysis was performed with the tcR package in R, normalizing sharing by the product of cloneset sizes. To study raw recombination free of thymic and clonal selection effects, out-of-frame nonproductive sequences were analyzed. TCRdb applied fastp at Q25 and MiXCR to the public reads, then kept only in-frame beta chains. Each CDR3 protein gets just one entry, which takes the most common genes and DNA from the rows behind it. TCRdb's processing, not the authors', yielded these V and J calls. The sample table records about 810,000 distinct CDR3 sequences; 9% to 15% of these occur just once. Around 1.5% of the sample is taken by the ten largest.

This sample was also put to use in a study of yellow fever vaccine responses in identical twins. The other study reports the following: According to the authors, in identical twins the way T cells responded to vaccination appeared partly convergent and partly personalized. In the study, vaccine-responding T cell clones were precisely tracked in identical twins.

What was sequenced was PBMCs. This clonotype originated in a woman under 30 in good health. The chain is assembled from TRBV24-1 and TRBJ2-1; 8 junctional bases match TRBD1. The CDR3 is CATSDPTGTGSYNEQFF. In nucleotide form, the sequence is TGTGCCACCAGTGACCCTACTGGGACAGGCTCCTACAATGAGCAGTTCTTC.